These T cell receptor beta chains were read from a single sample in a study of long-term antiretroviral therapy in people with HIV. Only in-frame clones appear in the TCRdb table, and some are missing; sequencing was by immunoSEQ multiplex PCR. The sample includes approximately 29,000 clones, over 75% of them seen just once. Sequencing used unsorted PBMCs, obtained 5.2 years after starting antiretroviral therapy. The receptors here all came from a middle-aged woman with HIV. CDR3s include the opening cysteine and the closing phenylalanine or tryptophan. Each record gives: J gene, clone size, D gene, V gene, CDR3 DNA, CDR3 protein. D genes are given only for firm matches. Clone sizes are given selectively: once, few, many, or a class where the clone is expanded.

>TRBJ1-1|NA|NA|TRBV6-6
TGTGCCAGCAGTTACTCATCCCGCGACAGTGAAGCTTTCTTT
CASSYSSRDSEAFF
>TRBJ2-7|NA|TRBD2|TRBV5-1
TGCGCCAGCAGCGGGACTAGCGGGAGGTCTTATGCTGACGAGCAGTACTTC
CASSGTSGRSYADEQYF
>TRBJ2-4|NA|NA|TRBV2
TGTGCCAGCGTTTCAACAAATTTAGCCAAAAACATTCAGTACTTC
CASVSTNLAKNIQYF
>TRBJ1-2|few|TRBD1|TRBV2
TGTGCCAGCAGTGAAACCTCGGAGTGGGATTCCAGGGGGCTGGCCCACCCTAACTATGGCTACACCTTC
CASSETSEWDSRGLAHPNYGYTF
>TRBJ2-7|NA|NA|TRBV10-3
TGTGCCATCAGTGAAGCACAGCGCGGTTCCTACGAGCAGTACTTC
CAISEAQRGSYEQYF
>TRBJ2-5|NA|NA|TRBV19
TGTGCCAGTAATACGGGGCTCCAAGAGACCCAGTACTTC
CASNTGLQETQYF
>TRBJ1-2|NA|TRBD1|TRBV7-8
TGTGCCAGCAGCACGACAGGGGGATATGGCTACACCTTC
CASSTTGGYGYTF
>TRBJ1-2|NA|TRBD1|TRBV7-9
TGTGCCAGCAGCATGGGGACAGGCCATAACTATGGCTACACCTTC
CASSMGTGHNYGYTF
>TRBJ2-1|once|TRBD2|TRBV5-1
TGCGCCAGCAGCTCACCACCCGGGACTAGCGTGTACAATGAGCAGTTCTTC
CASSSPPGTSVYNEQFF
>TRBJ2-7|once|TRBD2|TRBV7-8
TGTGCCAGCAGCCCCCCGTGGAGGTTGGGGGGGTACGAGCAGTACTTC
CASSPPWRLGGYEQYF
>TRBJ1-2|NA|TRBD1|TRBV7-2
TGTGCCAGCAGCCCTGGACAGGGAAGAGCTAACTATGGCTACACCTTC
CASSPGQGRANYGYTF
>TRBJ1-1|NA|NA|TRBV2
TGTGCCAGCAGTGCTAGACGGGCGGCGAACACTGAAGCTTTCTTT
CASSARRAANTEAFF
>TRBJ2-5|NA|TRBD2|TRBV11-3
TGTGCCAGCAGCTTCCCTAGCGGGGGAATACAAGAGACCCAGTACTTC
CASSFPSGGIQETQYF
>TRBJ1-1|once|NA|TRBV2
TGTGCCAGCACCCCTAAGGTGAACACTGAAGCTTTCTTT
CASTPKVNTEAFF
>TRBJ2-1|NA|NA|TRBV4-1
TGCGCCAGCAGCCCAACTAATTTTATCGGAAATGCCTACAATGAGCAGTTCTTC
CASSPTNFIGNAYNEQFF
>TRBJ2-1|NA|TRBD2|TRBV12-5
TGTGCTAGTGGTTTGTCACCCCTGGCGGGAGCTTACAATGAGCAGTTCTTC
CASGLSPLAGAYNEQFF
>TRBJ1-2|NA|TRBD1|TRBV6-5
TGTGCCTGCGGACAGGGGGTGATATCCTCGTATGGCTACACCTTC
CACGQGVISSYGYTF
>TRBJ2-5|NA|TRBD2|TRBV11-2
TGTGCCAGCAGCCCAGGGACTAGCTTGCTTGGAGAGACCCAGTACTTC
CASSPGTSLLGETQYF
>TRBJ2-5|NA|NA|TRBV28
TGTGCCAGCGCCCGCTCGGCCCAAGAGACCCAGTACTTC
CASARSAQETQYF
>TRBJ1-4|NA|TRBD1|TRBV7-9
TGTGCCAGCAGCTCAGGACAGGGGGCTTCTGAAAAACTGTTTTTT
CASSSGQGASEKLFF
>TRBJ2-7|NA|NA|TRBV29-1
TGCAGCGTTGTGTCCGGGAGCTCCTACGAGCAGTACTTC
CSVVSGSSYEQYF
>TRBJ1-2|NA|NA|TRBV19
TGTGCCAGTAGTATACATAACTATGGCTACACCTTC
CASSIHNYGYTF
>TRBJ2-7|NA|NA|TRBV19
TGTGCCAGTAGTATAGGGAGTTACTACGAGCAGTACTTC
CASSIGSYYEQYF
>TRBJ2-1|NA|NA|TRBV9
TGTGCCAGCACCACCGGGGATATGCCCTACAATGAGCAGTTCTTC
CASTTGDMPYNEQFF
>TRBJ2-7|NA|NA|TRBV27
TGTGCCAGCAGGTCAGTATCCTCCTACGAGCAGTACTTC
CASRSVSSYEQYF
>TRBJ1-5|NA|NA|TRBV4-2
TGTGCCAGCAGCCAAAGAGGCCCAAATCAGCCCCAGCATTTT
CASSQRGPNQPQHF
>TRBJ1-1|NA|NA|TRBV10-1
TGCGCCAGCAGTGAGAATTCTGGGTCCAATTATGAAGCTTTCTTT
CASSENSGSNYEAFF
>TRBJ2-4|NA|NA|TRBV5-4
TGTGCCAGCAGCTCCTTTTGGGAGGACAAAAACATTCAGTACTTC
CASSSFWEDKNIQYF
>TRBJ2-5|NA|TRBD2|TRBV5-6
TGTGCCAGCAGCTTGGGAGTCCGACTAGCGGAAGAGACCCAGTACTTC
CASSLGVRLAEETQYF
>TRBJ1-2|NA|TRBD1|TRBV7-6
TGTGCCAGCAGCCTAGCCCCATCGACAGGGGATGGCTACACCTTC
CASSLAPSTGDGYTF
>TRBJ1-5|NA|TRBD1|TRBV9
TGTGCCAGCAGCGGACAGGGGGAACAGCCCCAGCATTTT
CASSGQGEQPQHF
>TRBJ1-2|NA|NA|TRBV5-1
TGCGCCAGCAGCCCCTCGTCGGGTAATGGCTACACCTTC
CASSPSSGNGYTF
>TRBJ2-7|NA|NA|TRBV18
TGTGCCAGCTCACCAACCGCCACAGACTACGAGCAGTACTTC
CASSPTATDYEQYF
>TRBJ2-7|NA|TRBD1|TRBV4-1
TGCGCCAGCAGCCCTTCGACAGGGGGCTTCTCCTACGAGCAGTACTTC
CASSPSTGGFSYEQYF
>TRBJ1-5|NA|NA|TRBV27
TGTGCCAGCAGTCCTACTAATCAGCCCCAGCATTTT
CASSPTNQPQHF
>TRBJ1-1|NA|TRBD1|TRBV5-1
TGCGCCAGCAGCCCCGGACAGGTGACTGAAGCTTTCTTT
CASSPGQVTEAFF
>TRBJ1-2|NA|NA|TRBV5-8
TGTGCCAGCATCCAGAAGCCTCCTGGCTACACCTTC
CASIQKPPGYTF
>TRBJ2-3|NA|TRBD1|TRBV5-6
TGTGCCAGCAGCTACAGGGGGCGCAGAGATACGCAGTATTTT
CASSYRGRRDTQYF
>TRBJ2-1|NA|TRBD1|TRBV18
TGTGCCAGCTCACGGGACAGGATTGAGCAGTTCTTC
CASSRDRIEQFF
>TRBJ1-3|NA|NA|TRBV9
TGTGCCAGCGGACTAGTGGGAAACACCATATATTTT
CASGLVGNTIYF
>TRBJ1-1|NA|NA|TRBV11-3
TGTGCCAGCAGCCCCCGGGGGACGGTCACTGAAGCTTTCTTT
CASSPRGTVTEAFF
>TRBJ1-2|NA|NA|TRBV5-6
TGTGCCAGCAGGACAGATAACTATGGCTACACCTTC
CASRTDNYGYTF
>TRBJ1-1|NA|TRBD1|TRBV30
TGTGCCTGGCGGGACAGGGGACGTTCTCTCGGGACTAACACTGAAGCTTTCTTT
CAWRDRGRSLGTNTEAFF
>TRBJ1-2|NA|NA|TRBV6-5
TGTGCCAGCAGCCAGGACGGCGGCAATGGCTACACCTTC
CASSQDGGNGYTF
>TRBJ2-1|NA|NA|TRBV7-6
TGTGCCAGCAGCTTAGCGGCTAGCGACTCCTACAATGAGCAGTTCTTC
CASSLAASDSYNEQFF